Only a few counts were recorded for the clone carrying this TCR beta chain. Its antigen remains unidentified. This sample is drawn from a study of T cells after yellow fever vaccination. Study-wide results and caveats: In FACS-sorted repertoires, abundant clonotypes from the bulk population could appear as contaminants.

V was clipped by 6 bases and J by 0 bases, with 19 bases between them. CDR3 size: 17 residues. Germline V lookup: CDR1 MNHNS, CDR2 SASEGT. By 5'RACE template switching, TCR cDNA was produced, with a universal primer site and UMIs added in the process. TCRdb called the 5' RACE reads again in MiXCR, with one record for every CDR3 protein. This table has approximately 510,000 distinct CDR3 sequences, around a fifth appearing once. The material was PBMCs, obtained 21 days after the first yellow fever vaccination. The chain links TRBV6-1 to TRBJ2-3; possibly TRBD1 for D (6 bases). This sequence was found in a man in his late teens or twenties who received the YFV17D yellow fever vaccine. The CDR3 region is CASRPGDWTASTDTQYF. The CDR3 nucleotides read TGTGCCAGCAGACCCGGAGATTGGACAGCTAGCACAGATACGCAGTATTTT.